Listed below are T cell receptor beta chains from one sample, sequenced in a study of cytomegalovirus exposure and HLA in healthy donors. Sequencing used immunoSEQ multiplex PCR; TCRdb keeps in-frame clones, though not all of them. The table lists 150,000 or so clones, about 91% of them singletons, with 9% in the top ten. What was sequenced was PBMCs. All receptors derive from a woman aged 18-29 years in good health and CMV-seropositive. Each CDR3 is given with its conserved first and last residue. Each record gives: J gene, clone size, D gene, V gene, CDR3 protein, CDR3 DNA. D genes are given only for firm matches. Expanded clones get a size class; other rows say once, few or many, or leave the size out.

J gene: TRBJ2-7
clone size: NA
D gene: TRBD1
V gene: TRBV7-9
CDR3 protein: CASSSPNRDRSSYEQYF
CDR3 DNA: TGTGCCAGCAGCTCGCCTAATCGGGACAGGAGTTCCTACGAGCAGTACTTC

J gene: TRBJ2-1
clone size: once
D gene: TRBD2
V gene: TRBV27
CDR3 protein: CASSFRGLAYEQFF
CDR3 DNA: TGTGCCAGCAGTTTTAGGGGACTAGCGTATGAGCAGTTCTTC

J gene: TRBJ2-6
clone size: NA
D gene: TRBD1
V gene: TRBV7-2
CDR3 protein: CAGTGAISGANVLTF
CDR3 DNA: TGTGCCGGCACAGGGGCAATCTCTGGGGCCAACGTCCTGACTTTC

J gene: TRBJ1-6
clone size: NA
D gene: NA
V gene: TRBV6-1
CDR3 protein: CASSEARSGSSDSPLHF
CDR3 DNA: TGTGCCAGCAGTGAAGCTAGATCAGGGTCGTCGGATTCACCCCTCCACTTT

J gene: TRBJ1-3
clone size: NA
D gene: NA
V gene: TRBV27
CDR3 protein: CATEESLGNTIYF
CDR3 DNA: TGTGCCACCGAGGAGAGCCTTGGAAACACCATATATTTT

J gene: TRBJ2-5
clone size: NA
D gene: TRBD2
V gene: TRBV2
CDR3 protein: CASHEQAGGPGETQYF
CDR3 DNA: TGTGCCAGTCACGAGCAAGCGGGGGGGCCGGGGGAGACCCAGTACTTC

J gene: TRBJ1-2
clone size: NA
D gene: NA
V gene: TRBV6-6
CDR3 protein: CASLRSGYGYTF
CDR3 DNA: TGTGCCAGCCTCCGTTCGGGGTATGGCTACACCTTC

J gene: TRBJ1-2
clone size: NA
D gene: NA
V gene: TRBV27
CDR3 protein: CASSFQGGMHGYTF
CDR3 DNA: TGTGCCAGCAGTTTTCAAGGGGGTATGCATGGCTACACCTTC

J gene: TRBJ2-7
clone size: once
D gene: TRBD1
V gene: TRBV4-1
CDR3 protein: CASSQDPGQGYEQYF
CDR3 DNA: TGCGCCAGCAGCCAAGACCCGGGACAGGGGTACGAGCAGTACTTC

J gene: TRBJ2-5
clone size: NA
D gene: NA
V gene: TRBV4-1
CDR3 protein: CASSHCPMGPPQETQYF
CDR3 DNA: TGCGCCAGCAGCCATTGCCCGATGGGCCCCCCTCAAGAGACCCAGTACTTC

J gene: TRBJ2-7
clone size: NA
D gene: NA
V gene: TRBV27
CDR3 protein: CASSIRGSSSYEQYF
CDR3 DNA: TGTGCCAGCAGTATCCGGGGTTCGAGCTCCTACGAGCAGTACTTC

J gene: TRBJ2-4
clone size: NA
D gene: TRBD1
V gene: TRBV2
CDR3 protein: CASSDPGQGRNIQYF
CDR3 DNA: TGTGCCAGCAGTGACCCCGGACAGGGCCGAAACATTCAGTACTTC

J gene: TRBJ2-7
clone size: NA
D gene: TRBD2
V gene: TRBV7-2
CDR3 protein: CASSLLAGGREQYF
CDR3 DNA: TGTGCCAGCAGCTTACTGGCGGGGGGAAGAGAGCAGTACTTC

J gene: TRBJ2-2
clone size: NA
D gene: TRBD2
V gene: TRBV10-3
CDR3 protein: CAIRSSGGVGELFF
CDR3 DNA: TGTGCCATCCGATCTAGCGGGGGGGTCGGGGAGCTGTTTTTT

J gene: TRBJ2-5
clone size: once
D gene: TRBD1
V gene: TRBV27
CDR3 protein: CASSRWPGTGGEETQYF
CDR3 DNA: TGTGCCAGCAGCCGATGGCCCGGGACAGGGGGCGAAGAGACCCAGTACTTC

J gene: TRBJ2-5
clone size: NA
D gene: TRBD2
V gene: TRBV10-3
CDR3 protein: CAIRLPGLAFQETQYF
CDR3 DNA: TGTGCCATCAGGTTACCGGGACTAGCGTTCCAAGAGACCCAGTACTTC

J gene: TRBJ2-1
clone size: NA
D gene: TRBD1
V gene: TRBV5-1
CDR3 protein: CASRPGGTGMYNEQFF
CDR3 DNA: TGCGCCAGCAGACCAGGCGGGACAGGGATGTACAATGAGCAGTTCTTC

J gene: TRBJ2-7
clone size: NA
D gene: NA
V gene: TRBV6-5
CDR3 protein: CASSTTSYSYEQYF
CDR3 DNA: TGTGCCAGCAGCACCACTAGTTATTCCTACGAGCAGTACTTC

J gene: TRBJ1-2
clone size: NA
D gene: TRBD1
V gene: TRBV25-1
CDR3 protein: CASSESYRGRDGYTF
CDR3 DNA: TGTGCCAGCAGTGAATCCTACAGGGGGCGCGATGGCTACACCTTC

J gene: TRBJ2-5
clone size: NA
D gene: NA
V gene: TRBV5-7
CDR3 protein: CASRLPRTETFQETQYF
CDR3 DNA: TGTGCCAGCAGACTCCCGAGGACAGAAACCTTTCAAGAGACCCAGTACTTC